The clone carrying this T cell receptor (beta chain) was counted many times. What it recognizes is unknown. This sample was included in a study of T cells after yellow fever vaccination. Study background: Some fractions had low cell numbers, and these were prepared with SMART-Seq v4 Ultra Low Input. Findings of the study overall: Boosting was followed by the reappearance of most primary-vaccination clones (roughly 95% CD4, roughly 90% CD8). A weaker secondary response peaked on day 5, the primary on day 15.

This CDR3 has 13 amino acids. V lost 1 base to trimming and J lost 7 bases, with 7 bases between them. They built TCR cDNA with 5'RACE template switching, a step that put in a universal primer site and UMIs. TCRdb ran MiXCR on the 5' RACE reads and lists one entry per CDR3 protein. The table has some 130,000 distinct CDR3 sequences, 5% to 7.5% seen once. The chain combines TRBV12-3 or TRBV12-4 with TRBJ2-2, with D unclear. The receptor was isolated from a man younger than 40 who received the YFV17D yellow fever vaccine. The source material was CD4+ T cells sorted from PBMCs, sampled 10 days after the yellow fever booster vaccination. CDR3 loop: CASSLDSGGELFF. CDR3 nucleotides: TGTGCCAGCAGTTTAGATTCGGGCGGGGAGCTGTTTTTT.